The present T cell receptor beta chain was sequenced within a study of cytomegalovirus exposure and HLA in healthy donors. This clone appeared a few times. No antigen is known for it. The germline V gene has CDR1 MNHEY and CDR2 SVGAGI. Between the trimmed V and J ends, which lost 6 bases and 3 bases, there was a span of 12 bases. The CDR3 has 13 residues. 13 Jbeta primers and 60 Vbeta primers were used for the PCR. Assay used: immunoSEQ multiplex PCR; TCRdb lists only in-frame clones, some missing. The sample comprises approximately 70,000 clones, about three quarters of which are singletons, and 7.5% to 10% rests with the top ten. Study conclusions and caveats: HLA allele associations emerged for about 16,000 TCR beta sequences in a later analysis, at 0.05 false discovery rate. Donor immune exposure was known only as CMV serostatus.

The receptor was derived from a man aged 35 to 55 in good health and CMV-seronegative. The sequencing input was PBMCs. V is TRBV6-5 and J is TRBJ2-7, with D perhaps TRBD1 (5 bases). The CDR3 nucleotides read TGTGCCAGCAGGGGGCTCAGGGACTACGAGCAGTACTTC. Its protein product is CASRGLRDYEQYF.